This T cell receptor (beta chain) was sequenced during a study of blood T cell repertoires in COVID-19. Across the whole study: The origin of the acute and convalescent COVID-19 samples was the United States, Italy and Spain. T cells, B-cell-depleted T cells, or PBMCs provided the cDNA or gDNA that served as material.

CDR1 is KGHDR and CDR2 is SFDVKD in the germline V gene. J was trimmed by 7 bases and V by 4 bases; bases with no gene match: 10. CDR3 length: 16 amino acids. Seattle patients were enrolled during active infection and followed longitudinally. In the original workflow: Reference gene primer amplification yielded estimated nucleated cell counts. The data were produced by immunoSEQ multiplex PCR, yet TCRdb's version contains in-frame clones alone and is incomplete. The V and J calls and clone size were taken over from that table, and D and trimming were inferred from the DNA. This table holds 300,000 to 450,000 clones, around 87% found once.

Input material: peripheral blood. The chain links TRBV24-1 to TRBJ1-5; 9 bases agree with TRBD1. This TCR derives from a woman aged 30 to 39 with COVID-19, enrolled during active disease. CDR3 residues: CATSDSGTGMRQPQHF. Written as DNA, the CDR3 is TGTGCCACCAGTGACTCGGGGACAGGGATGAGACAGCCCCAGCATTTT.